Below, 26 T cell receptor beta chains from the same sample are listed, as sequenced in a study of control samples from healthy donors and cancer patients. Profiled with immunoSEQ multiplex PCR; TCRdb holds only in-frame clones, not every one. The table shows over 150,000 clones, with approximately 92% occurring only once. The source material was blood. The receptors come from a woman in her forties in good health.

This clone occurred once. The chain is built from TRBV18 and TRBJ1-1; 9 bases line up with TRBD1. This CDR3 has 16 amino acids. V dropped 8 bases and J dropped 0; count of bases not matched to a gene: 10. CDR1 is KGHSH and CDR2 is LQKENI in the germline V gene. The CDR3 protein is CASTAGTGYLNTEAFF. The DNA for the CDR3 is TGTGCCAGCACAGCCGGGACAGGGTATCTGAACACTGAAGCTTTCTTT.

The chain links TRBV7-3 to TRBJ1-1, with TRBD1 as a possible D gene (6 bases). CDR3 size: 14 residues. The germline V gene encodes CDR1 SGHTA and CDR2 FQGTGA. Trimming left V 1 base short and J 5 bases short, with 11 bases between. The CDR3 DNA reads TGTGCCAGCAGCTTAAACAGGGACAAGACTGAAGCTTTCTTT. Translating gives CASSLNRDKTEAFF.

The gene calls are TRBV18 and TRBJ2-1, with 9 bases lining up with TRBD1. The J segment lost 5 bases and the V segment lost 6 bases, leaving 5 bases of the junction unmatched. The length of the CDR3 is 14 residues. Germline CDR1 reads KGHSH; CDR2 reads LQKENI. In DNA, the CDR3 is TGTGCCAGCTCCCCCGACAGGGGGAACAATGAGCAGTTCTTC. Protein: CASSPDRGNNEQFF.

CDR3 loop: CASSPGHLGNTIYF. Written as DNA, the CDR3 is TGTGCCAGCAGCCCGGGACACCTAGGAAACACCATATATTTT. The chain is built from TRBV6-5 and TRBJ1-3; D may be TRBD1 (6 bases). The CDR3 consists of 14 residues. V was cut by 6 bases and J by 4 bases, with 13 bases left in between. Germline V gene data show CDR1 as MNHEY and CDR2 as SVGAGI.

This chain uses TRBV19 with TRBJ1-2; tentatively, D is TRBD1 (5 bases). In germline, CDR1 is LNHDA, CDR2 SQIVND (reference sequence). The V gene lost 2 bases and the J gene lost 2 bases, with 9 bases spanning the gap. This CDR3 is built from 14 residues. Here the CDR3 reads CASSITGPNYGYTF. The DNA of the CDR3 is TGTGCCAGTAGTATAACGGGGCCGAACTATGGCTACACCTTC.

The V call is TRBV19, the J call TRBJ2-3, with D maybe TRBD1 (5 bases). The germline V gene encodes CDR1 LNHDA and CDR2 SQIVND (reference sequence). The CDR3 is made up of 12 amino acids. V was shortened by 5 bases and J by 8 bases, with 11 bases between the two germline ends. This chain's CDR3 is CASSQGAGTQYF. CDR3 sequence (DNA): TGTGCCAGTAGTCAGGGTGCCGGTACGCAGTATTTT. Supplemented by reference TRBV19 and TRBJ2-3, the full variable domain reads DGGITQSPKYLFRKEGQNVTLSCEQNLNHDAMYWYRQDPGQGLRLIYYSQIVNDFQKGDIAEGYSVSREKKESFPLTVTSAQKNPTAFYLCASSQGAGTQYFGPGTRLTVL.

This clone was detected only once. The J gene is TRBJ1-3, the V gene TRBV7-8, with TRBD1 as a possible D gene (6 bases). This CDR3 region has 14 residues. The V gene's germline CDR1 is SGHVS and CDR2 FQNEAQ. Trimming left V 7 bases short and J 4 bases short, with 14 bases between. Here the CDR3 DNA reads TGTGCCAGCACCCTAGGTCAGGGGGGAAACACCATATATTTT. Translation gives CASTLGQGGNTIYF. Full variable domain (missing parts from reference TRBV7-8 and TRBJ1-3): GAGVSQSPRYKVAKRGQDVALRCDPISGHVSLFWYQQALGQGPEFLTYFQNEAQLDKSGLPSDRFFAERPEGSVSTLKIQRTQQEDSAVYLCASTLGQGGNTIYFGEGSWLTVV.

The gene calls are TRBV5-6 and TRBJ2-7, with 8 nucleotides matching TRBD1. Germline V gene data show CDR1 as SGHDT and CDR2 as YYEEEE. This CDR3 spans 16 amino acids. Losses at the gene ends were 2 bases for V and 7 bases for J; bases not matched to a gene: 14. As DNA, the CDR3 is TGTGCCAGCAGCTTATTTTACGCAGGGGGCCCGGGTGAGCAGTACTTC. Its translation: CASSLFYAGGPGEQYF.

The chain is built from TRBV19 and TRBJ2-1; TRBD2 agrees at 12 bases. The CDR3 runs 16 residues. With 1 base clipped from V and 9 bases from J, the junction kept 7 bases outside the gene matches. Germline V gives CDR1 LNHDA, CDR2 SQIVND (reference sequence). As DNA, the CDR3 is TGTGCCAGTAGTATAGGACTAGCGGGGGTACGGGGTGAGCAGTTCTTC. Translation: CASSIGLAGVRGEQFF.

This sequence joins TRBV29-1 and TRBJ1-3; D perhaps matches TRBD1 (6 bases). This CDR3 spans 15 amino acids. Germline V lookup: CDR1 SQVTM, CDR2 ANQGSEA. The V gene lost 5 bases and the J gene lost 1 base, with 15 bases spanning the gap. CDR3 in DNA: TGCAGCGTTCTCGGGACACCTATTTCTGGAAACACCATATATTTT. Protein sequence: CSVLGTPISGNTIYF.

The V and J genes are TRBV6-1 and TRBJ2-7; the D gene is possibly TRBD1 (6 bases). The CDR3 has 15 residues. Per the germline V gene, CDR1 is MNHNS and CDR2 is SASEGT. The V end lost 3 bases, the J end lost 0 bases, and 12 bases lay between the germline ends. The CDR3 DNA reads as TGTGCCAGCAGTGAGTGGAAAGGGGGCTCCTACGAGCAGTACTTC. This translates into CASSEWKGGSYEQYF.

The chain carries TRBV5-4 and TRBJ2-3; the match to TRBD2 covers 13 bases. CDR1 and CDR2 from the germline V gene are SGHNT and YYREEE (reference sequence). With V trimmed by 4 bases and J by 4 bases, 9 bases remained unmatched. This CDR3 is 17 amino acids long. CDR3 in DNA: TGTGCCAGCAGCCCACACGGGACTAGCGGGGCCCCAGATACGCAGTATTTT. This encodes CASSPHGTSGAPDTQYF.

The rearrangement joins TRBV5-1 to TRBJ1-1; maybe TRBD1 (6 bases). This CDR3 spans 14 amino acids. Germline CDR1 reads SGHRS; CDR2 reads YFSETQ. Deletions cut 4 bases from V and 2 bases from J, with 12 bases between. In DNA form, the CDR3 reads TGCGCCAGCAGCGAACAGGGAGGTAACACTGAAGCTTTCTTT. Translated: CASSEQGGNTEAFF.

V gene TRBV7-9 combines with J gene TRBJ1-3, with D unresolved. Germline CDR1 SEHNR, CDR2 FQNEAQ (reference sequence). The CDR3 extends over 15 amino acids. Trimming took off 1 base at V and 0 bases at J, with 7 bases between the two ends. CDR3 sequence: CASSLGGSSGNTIYF. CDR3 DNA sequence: TGTGCCAGCAGCTTAGGTGGCAGCTCTGGAAACACCATATATTTT. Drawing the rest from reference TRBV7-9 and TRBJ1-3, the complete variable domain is DTGVSQNPRHKITKRGQNVTFRCDPISEHNRLYWYRQTLGQGPEFLTYFQNEAQLEKSRLLSDRFSAERPKGSFSTLEIQRTEQGDSAMYLCASSLGGSSGNTIYFGEGSWLTVV.

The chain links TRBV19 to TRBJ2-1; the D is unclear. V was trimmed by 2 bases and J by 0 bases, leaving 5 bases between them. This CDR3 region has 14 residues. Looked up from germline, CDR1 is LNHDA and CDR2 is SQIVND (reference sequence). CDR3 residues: CASSILRSYNEQFF. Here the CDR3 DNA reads TGTGCCAGTAGTATACTTCGCTCCTACAATGAGCAGTTCTTC.

The CDR3 region has the DNA TGTGCCAGCAGCCCCGTCGGCAATGAGCAGTTCTTC. Amino acid sequence: CASSPVGNEQFF. V is TRBV5-6 and J is TRBJ2-1; D call uncertain. CDR1 is SGHDT, CDR2 YYEEEE, per germline. V was shortened by 4 bases and J by 6 bases, with 8 bases between the two germline ends. This CDR3 region has 12 residues.

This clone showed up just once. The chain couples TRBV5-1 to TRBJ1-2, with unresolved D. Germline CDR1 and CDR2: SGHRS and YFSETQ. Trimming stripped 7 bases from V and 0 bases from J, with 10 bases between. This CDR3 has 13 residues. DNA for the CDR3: TGCGCCAGCGAACAGAAGCCTAACTATGGCTACACCTTC. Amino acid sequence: CASEQKPNYGYTF.

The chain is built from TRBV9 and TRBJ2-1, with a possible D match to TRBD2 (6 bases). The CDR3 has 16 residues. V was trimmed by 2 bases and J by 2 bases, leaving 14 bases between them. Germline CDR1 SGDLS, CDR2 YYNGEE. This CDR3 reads CASSVGGATTYNEQFF. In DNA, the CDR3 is TGTGCCAGCAGCGTGGGGGGTGCCACGACCTACAATGAGCAGTTCTTC.

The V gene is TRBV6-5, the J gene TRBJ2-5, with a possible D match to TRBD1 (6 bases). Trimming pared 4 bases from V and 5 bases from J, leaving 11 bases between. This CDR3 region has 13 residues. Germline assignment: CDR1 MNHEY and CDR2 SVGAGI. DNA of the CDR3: TGTGCCAGCAGTTTTAACAGGGCTGAGACCCAGTACTTC. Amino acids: CASSFNRAETQYF.

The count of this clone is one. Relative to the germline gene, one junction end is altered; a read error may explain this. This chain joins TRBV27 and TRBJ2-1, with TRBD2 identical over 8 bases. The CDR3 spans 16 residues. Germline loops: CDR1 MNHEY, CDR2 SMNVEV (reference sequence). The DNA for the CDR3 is TGTGCCAGCAGCTTATCCGGGGGGGAGCTAGTCAATGAGCAGTTCTTC. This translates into CASSLSGGELVNEQFF.

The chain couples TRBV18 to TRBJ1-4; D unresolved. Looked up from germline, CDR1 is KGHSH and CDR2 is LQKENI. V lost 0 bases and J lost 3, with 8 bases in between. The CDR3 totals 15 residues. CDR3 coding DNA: TGTGCCAGCTCACCACCATCGGGAGCTAATGAAAAACTGTTTTTT. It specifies CASSPPSGANEKLFF.

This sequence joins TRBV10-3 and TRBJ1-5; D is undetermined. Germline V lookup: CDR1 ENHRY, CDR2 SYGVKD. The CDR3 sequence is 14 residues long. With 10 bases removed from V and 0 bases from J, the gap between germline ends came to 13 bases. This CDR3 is CATNRVYSNQPQHF. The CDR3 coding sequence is TGTGCCACCAATCGGGTATATAGCAATCAGCCCCAGCATTTT.

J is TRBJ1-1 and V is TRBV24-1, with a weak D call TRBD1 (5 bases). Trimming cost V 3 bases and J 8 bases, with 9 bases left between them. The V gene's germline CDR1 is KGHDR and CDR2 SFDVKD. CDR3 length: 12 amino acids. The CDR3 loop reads CATSDGTGEAFF. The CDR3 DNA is TGTGCCACCAGTGATGGGACTGGAGAAGCTTTCTTT.

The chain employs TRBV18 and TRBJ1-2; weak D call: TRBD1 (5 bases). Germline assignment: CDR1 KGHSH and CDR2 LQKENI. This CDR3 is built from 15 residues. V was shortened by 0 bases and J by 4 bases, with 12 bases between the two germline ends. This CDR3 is CASSPPAGSGYGYTF. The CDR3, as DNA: TGTGCCAGCTCACCACCGGCAGGGAGTGGCTATGGCTACACCTTC.

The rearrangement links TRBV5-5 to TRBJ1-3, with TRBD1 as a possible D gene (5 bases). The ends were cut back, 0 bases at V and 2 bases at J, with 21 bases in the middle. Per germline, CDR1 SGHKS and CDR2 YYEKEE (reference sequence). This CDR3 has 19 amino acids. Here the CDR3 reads CASSLATARGRVAGNTIYF. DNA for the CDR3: TGTGCCAGCAGCTTGGCCACCGCAAGGGGCAGGGTAGCTGGAAACACCATATATTTT.

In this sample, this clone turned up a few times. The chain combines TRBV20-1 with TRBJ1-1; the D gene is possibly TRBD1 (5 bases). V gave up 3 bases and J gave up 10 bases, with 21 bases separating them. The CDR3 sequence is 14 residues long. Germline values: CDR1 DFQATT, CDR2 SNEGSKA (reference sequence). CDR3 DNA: TGCAGTGCTAGTAAAGCGGGACTTTCAGATGGAGCTTTCTTT. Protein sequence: CSASKAGLSDGAFF.